This T cell receptor (beta chain) was sequenced in a study of CD8+CD57+ T cells in acquired aplastic anemia (dated 2018 in TCRdb). General notes on the study: A mean of 3.2 ug of DNA, ranging from roughly 0.17 to 30 ug, was extracted from sorted CD4+ and CD8+ cells. Mean read counts for healthy donor samples were about 10 million for CD4+ cells and some 12 million for CD8+ cells. Here is what the overall study found, with its caveats: CD8+ Simpson's diversity did not differ significantly between patients and healthy controls (P=0.060). Some 30 CD8+ CDR3 sequences were found to be shared between patients and controls, but these sequences appeared to be highly expressed in patients and within the immunodominant clones of the patients.

The study deep-sequenced TCR repertoires of sorted CD4+ and CD8+ blood T cells from severe aplastic anemia patients and healthy subjects. Ficoll-Paque density gradient centrifugation was used to isolate peripheral blood mononuclear cells. Before DNA was extracted, CD4+ and CD8+ T cells were sorted using either FACS or magnetic beads. Profiling of TCR beta VDJ combinations and CDR3 sequences used genomic DNA as the template. An Illumina HiSeq 2000 was the platform used for TCR repertoire sequencing. The study's processing was this. Repertoire assessment relied on Simpson's diversity index, CDR3 size and DJ length profiles, and TRBV/TRBJ rearrangement plots. The most abundant DNA sequence in the deep sequencing data was defined as the immunodominant clone. CDR3 amino acid sequences were checked for sharing between subjects and were compared against published repertoires and the VDJdb database. The public reads were run again by TCRdb, first through fastp at Q25 and then through MiXCR, and only productive beta chains were kept. Each record represents a unique CDR3 protein, reported with the most common genes and DNA among its rows. None of the V and J calls come from the authors' own analysis; TCRdb made them. Across this sample there are under 200,000 distinct CDR3 sequences, with about 64% seen only once. Clones ranked in the top ten supply 45% to 55% of the sample.

The V end loses 7 bases and the J end loses 5 bases, and a stretch of 21 bases separates them. There are 15 amino acids in the CDR3, from cysteine to phenylalanine inclusive. The retained sequence is limited to the CDR3, 45 bases, with the frame set at the first base. For CDR1 and CDR2, the germline V gene lists SGHDT and YYEEEE. With respect to this clonotype: It lacks a known antigen. Base quality data are lacking; no much larger clone is found one base away.

The receptor was isolated from a human donor in good health. The sample taken for sequencing was sorted CD4+, CD8+, or CD8+CD57+ T cells (not recorded which) from PBMCs. Rearrangement joined TRBV5-6 to TRBJ2-5, with the D call perhaps TRBD1 or TRBD2, each one matching 5 bases. The DNA reads TGTGCCAGCTCTGGGCTGGGACGGGTGGAGGAGACCCAGTACTTC. It is translated as CASSGLGRVEETQYF. Beyond the CDR3, the reference TRBV5-6 and TRBJ2-5 genes provide the residues; the full variable domain reads: DAGVTQSPTHLIKTRGQQVTLRCSPKSGHDTVSWYQQALGQGPQFIFQYYEEEERQRGNFPDRFSGHQFPNYSSELNVNALLLGDSALYLCASSGLGRVEETQYFGPGTRLLVL.